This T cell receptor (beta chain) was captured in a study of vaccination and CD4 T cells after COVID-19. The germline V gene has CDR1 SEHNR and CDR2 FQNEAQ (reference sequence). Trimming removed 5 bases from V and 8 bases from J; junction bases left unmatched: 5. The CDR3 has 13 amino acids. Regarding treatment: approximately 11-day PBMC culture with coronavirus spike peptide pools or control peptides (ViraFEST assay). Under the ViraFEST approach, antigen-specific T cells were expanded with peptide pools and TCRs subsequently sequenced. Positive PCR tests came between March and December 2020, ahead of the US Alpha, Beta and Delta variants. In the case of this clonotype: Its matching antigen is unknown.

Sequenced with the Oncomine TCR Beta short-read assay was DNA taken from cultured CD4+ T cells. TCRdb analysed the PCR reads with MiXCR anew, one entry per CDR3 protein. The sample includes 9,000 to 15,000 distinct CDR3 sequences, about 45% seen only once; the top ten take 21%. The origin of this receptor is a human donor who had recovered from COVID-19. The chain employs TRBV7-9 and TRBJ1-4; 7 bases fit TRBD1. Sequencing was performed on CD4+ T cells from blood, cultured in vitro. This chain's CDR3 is CASSPWDSEKLFF. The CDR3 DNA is TGTGCCAGCAGCCCATGGGACAGCGAAAAACTGTTTTTT.